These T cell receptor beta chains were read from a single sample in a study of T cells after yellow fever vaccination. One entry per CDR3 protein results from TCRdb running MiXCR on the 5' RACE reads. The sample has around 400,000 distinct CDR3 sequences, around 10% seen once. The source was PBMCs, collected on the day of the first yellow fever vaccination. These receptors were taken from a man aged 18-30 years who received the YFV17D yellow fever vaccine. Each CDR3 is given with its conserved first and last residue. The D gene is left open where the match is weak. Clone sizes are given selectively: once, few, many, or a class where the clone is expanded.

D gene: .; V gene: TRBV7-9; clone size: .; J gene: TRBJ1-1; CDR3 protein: CASSFNRMNTEAFF; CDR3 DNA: TGTGCCAGCAGCTTTAACAGGATGAACACTGAAGCTTTCTTT
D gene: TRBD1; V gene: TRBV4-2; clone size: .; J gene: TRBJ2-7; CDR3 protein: CASSQVAGGIEQYF; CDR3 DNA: TGTGCCAGCAGCCAAGTCGCAGGGGGAATCGAGCAGTACTTC
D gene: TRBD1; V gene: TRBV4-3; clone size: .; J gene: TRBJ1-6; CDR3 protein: CASSREVGQGASPLHF; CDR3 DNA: TGCGCCAGCAGCCGGGAGGTTGGGCAGGGGGCTTCACCCCTCCACTTT
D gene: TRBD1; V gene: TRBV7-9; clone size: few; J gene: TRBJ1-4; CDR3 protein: CASSRGDRTLNEKLFF; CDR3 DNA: TGTGCCAGCAGCCGCGGGGACAGGACCCTTAATGAAAAACTGTTTTTT
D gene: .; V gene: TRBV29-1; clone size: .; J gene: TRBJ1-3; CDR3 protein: CSVQYSGNTIYF; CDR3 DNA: TGCAGCGTTCAGTACTCTGGAAACACCATATATTTT
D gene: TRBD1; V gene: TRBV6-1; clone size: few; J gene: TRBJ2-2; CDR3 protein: CASSAPGQGRTGELFF; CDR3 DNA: TGTGCCAGCAGTGCACCGGGACAGGGGAGAACCGGGGAGCTGTTTTTT
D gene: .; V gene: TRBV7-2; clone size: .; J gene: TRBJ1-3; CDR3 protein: CASSSTGGSGNTIYF; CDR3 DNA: TGTGCCAGCAGCTCGACGGGGGGATCTGGAAACACCATATATTTT
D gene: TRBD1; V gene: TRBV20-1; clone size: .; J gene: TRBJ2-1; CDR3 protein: CSASIPGTGGRNEQFF; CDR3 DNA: TGCAGTGCTAGTATCCCCGGGACAGGGGGCAGGAATGAGCAGTTCTTC
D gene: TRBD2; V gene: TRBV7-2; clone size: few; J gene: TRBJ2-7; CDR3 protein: CASSFSGGIPYEQYF; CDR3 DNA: TGTGCCAGCAGCTTTAGCGGGGGGATTCCCTACGAGCAGTACTTC
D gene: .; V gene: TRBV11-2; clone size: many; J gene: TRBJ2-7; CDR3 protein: CASSLDRLSPEQYF; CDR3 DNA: TGTGCCAGCAGCTTAGATAGGTTATCGCCCGAGCAGTACTTC
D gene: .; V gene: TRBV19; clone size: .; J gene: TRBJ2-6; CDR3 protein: CASSDGGAGANVLTF; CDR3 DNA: TGTGCCAGTAGTGACGGCGGAGCTGGGGCCAACGTCCTGACTTTC
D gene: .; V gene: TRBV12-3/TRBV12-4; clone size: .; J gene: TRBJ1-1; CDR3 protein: CASRRTMNTEAFF; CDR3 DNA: TGTGCCAGCAGACGGACAATGAACACTGAAGCTTTCTTT
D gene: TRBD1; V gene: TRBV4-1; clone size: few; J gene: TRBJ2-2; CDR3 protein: CASSHTNRGSGTGELFF; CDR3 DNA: TGCGCCAGCAGCCATACGAACAGGGGCAGTGGCACCGGGGAGCTGTTTTTT
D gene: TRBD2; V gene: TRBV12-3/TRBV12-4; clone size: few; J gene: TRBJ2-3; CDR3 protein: CASSLGGGAHTQYF; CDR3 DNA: TGTGCCAGCAGTTTGGGCGGGGGGGCTCATACGCAGTATTTT
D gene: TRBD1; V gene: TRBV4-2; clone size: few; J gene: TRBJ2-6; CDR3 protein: CASSQQTYAGTDLSGANVLTF; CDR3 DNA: TGTGCCAGCAGCCAACAGACCTACGCCGGGACAGACCTCTCTGGGGCCAACGTCCTGACTTTC
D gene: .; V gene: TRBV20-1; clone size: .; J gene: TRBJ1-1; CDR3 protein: CSARRLRLGATEAFF; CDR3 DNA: TGCAGTGCTAGACGGTTGCGTCTCGGGGCGACTGAAGCTTTCTTT
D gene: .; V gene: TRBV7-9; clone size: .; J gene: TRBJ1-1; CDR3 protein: CASSPTRGHENTEAFF; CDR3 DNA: TGTGCCAGCAGTCCTACGCGGGGACACGAGAACACTGAAGCTTTCTTT
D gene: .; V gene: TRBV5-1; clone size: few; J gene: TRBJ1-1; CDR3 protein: CASSQDTTNTEAFF; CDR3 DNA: TGCGCCAGCAGCCAGGACACGACGAACACTGAAGCTTTCTTT
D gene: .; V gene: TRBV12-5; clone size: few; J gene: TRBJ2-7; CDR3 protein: CASGGLVYEQYF; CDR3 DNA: TGTGCTAGTGGTGGCCTCGTCTACGAGCAGTACTTC
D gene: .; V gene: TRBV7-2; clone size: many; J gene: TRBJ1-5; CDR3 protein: CASSTQGGQPQHF; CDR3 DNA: TGTGCCAGCAGCACACAGGGAGGACAGCCCCAGCATTTT
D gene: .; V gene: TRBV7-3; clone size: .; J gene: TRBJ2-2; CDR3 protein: CASSAGSLRTGELFF; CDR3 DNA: TGTGCCAGCAGCGCCGGGTCCCTAAGGACCGGGGAGCTGTTTTTT
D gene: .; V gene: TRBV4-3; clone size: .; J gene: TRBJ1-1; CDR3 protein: CASSQGRESTEAFF; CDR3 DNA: TGCGCCAGCAGCCAGGGACGGGAATCGACTGAAGCTTTCTTT
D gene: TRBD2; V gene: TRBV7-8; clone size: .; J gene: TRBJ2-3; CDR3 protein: CASAPRGGADTDTQYF; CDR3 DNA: TGTGCCAGCGCCCCTCGGGGGGGGGCAGACACAGATACGCAGTATTTT
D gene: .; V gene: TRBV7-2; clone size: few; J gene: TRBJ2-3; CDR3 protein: CASRKPGLNRDRIYSTDTQYF; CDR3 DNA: TGTGCCAGCCGCAAACCGGGGCTAAACAGGGATCGGATCTATAGCACAGATACGCAGTATTTT
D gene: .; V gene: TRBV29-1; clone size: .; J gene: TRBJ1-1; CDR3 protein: CSVPESKDWPAFF; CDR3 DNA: TGCAGCGTTCCCGAATCCAAGGACTGGCCAGCTTTCTTT
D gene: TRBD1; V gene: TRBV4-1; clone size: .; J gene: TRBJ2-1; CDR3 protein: CASSHQDRVNEQFF; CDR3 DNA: TGCGCCAGCAGCCACCAGGACAGGGTCAATGAGCAGTTCTTC